A selection of T cell receptor beta chains follows, all from one sample in a study of control samples from healthy donors and cancer patients. Repertoires were generated with immunoSEQ multiplex PCR, while TCRdb's copy carries only in-frame clones and drops some. Here the sample spans about 79,000 clones, 90% to 95% being singletons. Specimen: PBMCs. The receptors here all came from a woman in her thirties or forties with lung cancer. Each CDR3 is given with its conserved first and last residue. D genes are given only for firm matches. Where a row states a size, it is once, few, many or the class of an expanded clone; other rows omit it.

v_gene,j_gene,abundance,d_gene,CDR3nt,CDR3aa
TRBV11-2,TRBJ1-5,NA,TRBD1,TGTGCCAGCAGCCTGGACAGGGGGCCCACGCCCCAGCATTTT,CASSLDRGPTPQHF
TRBV6-5,TRBJ1-1,NA,TRBD1,TGTGCCACGCAGGGAACAGGGGTAAATGAAGCTTTCTTT,CATQGTGVNEAFF
TRBV20-1,TRBJ1-4,NA,NA,TGCAGTGCTAGTCTACAGGGAGGAGGTGAAAAACTGTTTTTT,CSASLQGGGEKLFF
TRBV28,TRBJ1-2,NA,NA,TGTGCCAGCAGTGCCGGCAATGGCTATGGCTACACCTTC,CASSAGNGYGYTF
TRBV6-5,TRBJ2-7,NA,NA,TGTGCCAGCAGACCCTCAACGGGGTGGGAGCAGTACTTC,CASRPSTGWEQYF
TRBV27,TRBJ2-1,NA,TRBD1,TGTGCCAGCAGTTCGACAGGGAAAGGAAATGAGCAGTTCTTC,CASSSTGKGNEQFF
TRBV11-2,TRBJ1-1,NA,NA,TGTGCCAGCAGCCGTCTCCGACAGATTACTGAAGCTTTCTTT,CASSRLRQITEAFF
TRBV11-3,TRBJ2-7,once,TRBD1,TGTGCCAGCAGCTCCCACAGGGGTAGCCACGAGCAGTACTTC,CASSSHRGSHEQYF
TRBV19,TRBJ1-2,NA,NA,TGTGCCAGTAGTGGTCGACAGGCGCCCCCGGGTTACTATGGCTACACCTTC,CASSGRQAPPGYYGYTF
TRBV12-3/TRBV12-4,TRBJ1-1,NA,NA,TGTGCCAGCAGTTTGGCGGAGAACACTGAAGCTTTCTTT,CASSLAENTEAFF
TRBV27,TRBJ1-4,NA,NA,TGTGCCAGCAGTTCAGACTACCCTCCAGGAAAACTGTTTTTT,CASSSDYPPGKLFF
TRBV6-6,TRBJ1-2,NA,TRBD1,TGTGCCAGCAGTTACTCCGACAGGGGGCCTAGCTATGGCTACACCTTC,CASSYSDRGPSYGYTF
TRBV28,TRBJ2-2,NA,NA,TGTGCCAGCAGCCGCGATTATATCGCGAACACCGGGGAGCTGTTTTTT,CASSRDYIANTGELFF
TRBV24-1,TRBJ2-3,NA,NA,TGTGCCACCAGTGACCCCGGACTCTCCCCAGATACGCAGTATTTT,CATSDPGLSPDTQYF
TRBV3-1/TRBV3-2,TRBJ2-2,NA,TRBD2,TGTGCCAGCAGCCCGACGGGACTAATCACCGGGGAGCTGTTTTTT,CASSPTGLITGELFF
TRBV19,TRBJ1-1,NA,NA,TGTGCCATACGGACATCCCAGGGCACTGAAGCTTTCTTT,CAIRTSQGTEAFF
TRBV7-9,TRBJ2-2,NA,TRBD2,TGTGCCAGCAGCACCCAGCCCGGGGGGACCGGGGAGCTGTTTTTT,CASSTQPGGTGELFF
TRBV18,TRBJ2-2,NA,NA,TGTGCCAGCTCACTTAACACCGGGGAGCTGTTTTTT,CASSLNTGELFF
TRBV12-3/TRBV12-4,TRBJ1-5,NA,TRBD1,TGTGCCAGCAGGGGGACAGGGAATCAGCCCCAGCATTTT,CASRGTGNQPQHF
TRBV10-3,TRBJ2-2,NA,TRBD2,TGTGCCATCAGTGAGCCAACGGGGGGCACCGGGGAGCTGTTTTTT,CAISEPTGGTGELFF
TRBV27,TRBJ1-4,NA,NA,TGTGCCAGCAGTTTATTGCCCCTGGGAGCAACTAATGAAAAACTGTTTTTT,CASSLLPLGATNEKLFF
TRBV21-1,TRBJ2-3,NA,NA,TGTGCCAGCAGCAAAGGGAGCACAGATACGCAGTATTTT,CASSKGSTDTQYF
TRBV6-5,TRBJ1-1,NA,NA,TGTGCCAGCAGAAGGGCCCAGAACACTGAAGCTTTCTTT,CASRRAQNTEAFF
TRBV27,TRBJ1-1,NA,NA,TGTGCCAGCAGTCTTCTTTCCGGGAACAGGCGACGGAACACTGAAGCTTTCTTT,CASSLLSGNRRRNTEAFF
TRBV15,TRBJ1-1,few,NA,TGTGCCACCAGTCGAGAGGGGGTTGAAGCTTTCTTT,CATSREGVEAFF
TRBV2,TRBJ1-1,NA,TRBD1,TGTGCCAGCAGTGAATGGACAGGGGGTCCTTACGGCACTGAAGCTTTCTTT,CASSEWTGGPYGTEAFF
TRBV5-1,TRBJ1-6,few,NA,TGCGCCAGCAGCTTGGATGTCCACTCCTATAATTCACCCCTCCACTTT,CASSLDVHSYNSPLHF
TRBV7-6,TRBJ2-1,NA,TRBD2,TGTGCCAGCAGCTGGATCGGGGGGGCGACATTTAATGAGCAGTTCTTC,CASSWIGGATFNEQFF
TRBV3-1/TRBV3-2,TRBJ1-1,NA,TRBD1,TGTGCCAGCAGCCGAACCCAGGGGGCGAACACTGAAGCTTTCTTT,CASSRTQGANTEAFF
TRBV27,TRBJ1-2,NA,NA,TGTGCCAGCAGGCCCAACAGGGAGGACTATGGCTACACCTTC,CASRPNREDYGYTF
TRBV5-1,TRBJ1-1,NA,NA,TGCGCCAGCAGCTTGGATACACCGGGGGTAAATGAAGCTTTCTTT,CASSLDTPGVNEAFF
TRBV3-1/TRBV3-2,TRBJ1-2,NA,NA,TGTGCCAGCAGCCAAGTTCCAGGCTCGACCGGCTACACCTTC,CASSQVPGSTGYTF
TRBV9,TRBJ2-7,NA,TRBD2,TGTGCCAGCAGCCCGGGGGGAGGGGCTCAGTACGAGCAGTACTTC,CASSPGGGAQYEQYF
TRBV2,TRBJ1-2,NA,NA,TGTGCCAGCAGTGGGACAGTCCCTAACTATGGCTACACCTTC,CASSGTVPNYGYTF
TRBV19,TRBJ1-1,NA,TRBD1,TGTGCCAGTAGTATAGGGACAGGGGGCTACGTGAACACTGAAGCTTTCTTT,CASSIGTGGYVNTEAFF
TRBV27,TRBJ1-2,NA,NA,TGTGCCAGCAGGCCCAGCAGGGACGACTATGGCTACACCTTC,CASRPSRDDYGYTF
TRBV6-5,TRBJ1-3,NA,TRBD1,TGTGCCAGCACCTTCGACAGGGATGGAAACACCATATATTTT,CASTFDRDGNTIYF
TRBV2,TRBJ2-1,NA,NA,TGTGCCAGCAGTGATCAGAGGGCAAGCAATGAGCAGTTCTTC,CASSDQRASNEQFF
TRBV19,TRBJ2-3,NA,TRBD2,TGTGCCAGTAGCCCTAGCGGGGGGGACAGCACAGATACGCAGTATTTT,CASSPSGGDSTDTQYF
TRBV15,TRBJ1-2,once,NA,TGTGCCACCACTCTGGGGCCCGCCTATGGCTACACCTTC,CATTLGPAYGYTF
TRBV5-5,TRBJ1-1,NA,NA,TGTGCCAGCAGCTTGGTGTCTATGAACACTGAAGCTTTCTTT,CASSLVSMNTEAFF
TRBV9,TRBJ2-1,NA,TRBD2,TGTGCCAGCAGCGTAGGGAGCGGGGGGCGTGCCTACAATGAGCAGTTCTTC,CASSVGSGGRAYNEQFF
TRBV5-1,TRBJ2-7,once,NA,TGCGCCAGCAGCTCAGGGGTTAGCTCCTACGAGCAGTACTTC,CASSSGVSSYEQYF
TRBV27,TRBJ2-1,NA,TRBD2,TGTGCCAGCAGTCCCGGGACTAGCAATGAGCAGTTCTTC,CASSPGTSNEQFF
TRBV2,TRBJ1-6,once,TRBD1,TGTGCCAGCAGTCCGGGGACAGGGATGGGTTCACCCCTCCACTTT,CASSPGTGMGSPLHF